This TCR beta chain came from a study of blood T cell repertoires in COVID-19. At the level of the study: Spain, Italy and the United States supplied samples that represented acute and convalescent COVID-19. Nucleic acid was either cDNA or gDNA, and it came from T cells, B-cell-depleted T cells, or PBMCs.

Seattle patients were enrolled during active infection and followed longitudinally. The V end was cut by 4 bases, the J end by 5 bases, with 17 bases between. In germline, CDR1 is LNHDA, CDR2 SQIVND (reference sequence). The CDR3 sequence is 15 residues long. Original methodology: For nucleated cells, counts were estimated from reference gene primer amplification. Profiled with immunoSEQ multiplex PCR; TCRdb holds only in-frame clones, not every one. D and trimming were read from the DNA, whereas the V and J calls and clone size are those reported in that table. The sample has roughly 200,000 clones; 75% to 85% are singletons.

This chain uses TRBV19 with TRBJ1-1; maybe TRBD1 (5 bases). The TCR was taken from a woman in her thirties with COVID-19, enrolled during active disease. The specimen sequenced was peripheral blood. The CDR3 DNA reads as TGTGCCAGTAGTACCGCAGGGTTTGGGGGGACTGAAGCTTTCTTT. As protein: CASSTAGFGGTEAFF.